The 18 T cell receptor beta chains in this list originate from one sample, sequenced in a study of cytomegalovirus exposure and HLA in healthy donors. PCR involved 60 Vbeta and 13 Jbeta primers. Only in-frame clones appear in the TCRdb table, and some are missing; sequencing was by immunoSEQ multiplex PCR. This sample has around 170,000 clones; roughly 80% occur once, and the top ten carry 3.8%. The material sequenced was PBMCs. The receptors were gathered from a man in his forties or fifties in good health and CMV-seronegative.

This sequence joins TRBV10-3 and TRBJ1-4, with 8 bases fitting TRBD1. The CDR3 runs 14 residues. Losses at the gene ends were 2 bases for V and 17 bases for J; bases not matched to a gene: 13. CDR1 ENHRY and CDR2 SYGVKD come from the germline V gene. The DNA of the CDR3 is TGTGCCATCAGTGAGACGGGACAGGCTAGGGGCCTTTTTTTT. Residues: CAISETGQARGLFF.

This clone has only a few counts. The chain employs TRBV11-2 and TRBJ2-5; 9 bases fit TRBD1. CDR3 size: 11 residues. The V gene end was trimmed by 4 bases and the J gene end by 11 bases; junction bases not matched to a gene: 2. Germline V lookup: CDR1 SGHAT, CDR2 FQNNGV. Here the CDR3 DNA reads TGTGCCAGCAGCTCGGGGACAGGGCAGTACTTC. Its protein is CASSSGTGQYF.

Comments on this clone: This specimen includes other DNA sequences encoding the same CDR3. CDR3 amino acids: CASSLLQGANYGYTF. The CDR3 DNA sequence: TGTGCCAGCAGCCTCCTACAGGGAGCCAACTATGGCTACACCTTC. This sequence joins TRBV7-2 and TRBJ1-2; D might be TRBD1 (6 bases). The germline gives CDR1 SGHTA, CDR2 FQGNSA. This CDR3 comprises 15 residues. V dropped 5 bases and J dropped 2 bases, with 15 bases sitting between them.

This clone has a single count. The V and J genes are TRBV5-1 and TRBJ2-7; D possibly corresponds to TRBD1 (6 bases). From germline, CDR1 is SGHRS and CDR2 YFSETQ. V was shortened by 2 bases and J by 3 bases, with 15 bases between the two germline ends. This CDR3 has 15 amino acids. The CDR3 protein is CASSLGSGVLYEQYF. Here the CDR3 DNA reads TGCGCCAGCAGCTTAGGGTCAGGGGTACTCTACGAGCAGTACTTC. The whole variable domain, filled in from reference TRBV5-1 and TRBJ2-7, reads KAGVTQTPRYLIKTRGQQVTLSCSPISGHRSVSWYQQTPGQGLQFLFEYFSETQRNKGNFPGRFSGRQFSNSRSEMNVSTLELGDSALYLCASSLGSGVLYEQYFGPGTRLTVT.

The chain uses TRBV11-2 and TRBJ2-1; 9 bases are shared with TRBD1. V shed 5 bases, J shed 7 bases, and the junction held 15 bases outside the gene matches. CDR3 length equals 17 residues. Germline values: CDR1 SGHAT, CDR2 FQNNGV. CDR3 protein: CASSPGLTGGAGNEQFF. Here the CDR3 DNA reads TGTGCCAGCAGCCCGGGATTAACAGGGGGCGCAGGGAATGAGCAGTTCTTC. Full variable domain (outside the CDR3, taken from reference TRBV11-2 and TRBJ2-1): EAGVAQSPRYKIIEKRQSVAFWCNPISGHATLYWYQQILGQGPKLLIQFQNNGVVDDSQLPKDRFSAERLKGVDSTLKIQPAKLEDSAVYLCASSPGLTGGAGNEQFFGPGTRLTVL.

This rearrangement joins TRBV4-2 to TRBJ2-5; D is unresolved. Germline CDR1 is LGHNA and CDR2 is YNFKEQ. V lost 0 bases and J 9 bases, leaving 11 bases between the germline ends. This CDR3 has 13 residues. The CDR3 loop reads CASSQDLAEAQYF. The CDR3 bases are TGTGCCAGCAGCCAAGATCTGGCCGAGGCCCAGTACTTC.

The chain has TRBV6-1 and TRBJ2-5; 9 nucleotides align to TRBD2. Germline V gene lookup returns CDR1 MNHNS and CDR2 SASEGT. CDR3 length: 13 amino acids. For the CDR3, the DNA is TGTGCTTTGGGGACTAGCAACTCGGAGACCCAGTACTTC. Translation gives CALGTSNSETQYF.

The chain uses TRBV5-1 and TRBJ1-6; 8 bases map to TRBD1. The junction had 5 bases not matched to a gene; V was cut back by 4 bases and J by 8 bases. This CDR3 comprises 14 residues. Germline loops: CDR1 SGHRS, CDR2 YFSETQ. In nucleotides, the CDR3 is TGCGCCAGCAGCCCGGGACAGGAGGATTCACCCCTCCACTTT. Its protein product is CASSPGQEDSPLHF.

The V gene is TRBV5-6, the J gene TRBJ2-3; 7 bases line up with TRBD2. There are 15 residues in the CDR3. V shed 5 bases and J 0 bases; nucleotides not matched to a gene: 6. Germline V gene sequence: CDR1 SGHDT, CDR2 YYEEEE. This chain's CDR3 is CASSRGVTSTDTQYF. The DNA for the CDR3 is TGTGCCAGCAGTCGGGGGGTTACTAGCACAGATACGCAGTATTTT.

CDR3 in amino acids: CASNTGTGTNEQFF. In DNA form, the CDR3 reads TGTGCCAGCAATACCGGGACAGGGACCAATGAGCAGTTCTTC. This chain joins TRBV2 and TRBJ2-1, with 9 bases fitting TRBD1. V shed 7 bases, J shed 6 bases, and the junction held 7 bases outside the gene matches. The CDR3 extends over 14 amino acids. CDR1 is SNHLY and CDR2 is FYNNEI in the germline V gene.

This chain links TRBV13 with TRBJ1-6; D is perhaps TRBD1 (5 bases). Germline V CDR1 and CDR2: PRHDT, FYEKMQ (reference sequence). The CDR3 consists of 13 residues. Trimming shortened V by 3 bases and J by 11 bases, and 11 bases separated the two germline ends. Here the CDR3 DNA reads TGTGCCAGCAGCTTGGGCGGGGGTACACCCCTCCACTTT. It encodes CASSLGGGTPLHF. Together with reference TRBV13 and TRBJ1-6, the CDR3 gives the full variable domain: AAGVIQSPRHLIKEKRETATLKCYPIPRHDTVYWYQQGPGQDPQFLISFYEKMQSDKGSIPDRFSAQQFSDYHSELNMSSLELGDSALYFCASSLGGGTPLHFGNGTRLTVT.

The chain recombines TRBV4-1 with TRBJ2-7; D may be TRBD2 (6 bases). Deletions cut 3 bases from V and 5 bases from J, with 23 bases between. CDR1 and CDR2 from the germline V gene are MGHRA and YSYEKL. CDR3 length equals 17 residues. CDR3 coding DNA: TGCGCCAGCAGCCAGGCCCTTCGGGGGACTTTGGTTAACGAGCAGTACTTC. Its translation is CASSQALRGTLVNEQYF.

This clone was observed a single time. The V call is TRBV6-5, the J call TRBJ2-3; D unclear. CDR1 MNHEY and CDR2 SVGAGI come from the germline V gene. The CDR3 extends over 11 amino acids. With 3 bases removed from V and 7 bases from J, the gap between germline ends came to 5 bases. The CDR3: CASSYKYTQYF. The DNA for the CDR3 is TGTGCCAGCAGTTATAAATATACGCAGTATTTT.

This clone appeared a few times. The chain recombines TRBV15 with TRBJ2-2; perhaps TRBD2 as D (6 bases). Germline CDR1 is LNHNV and CDR2 is YYDKDF (reference sequence). V lost 3 bases, J lost 3 bases, and 14 bases lay in between. The CDR3 extends over 16 amino acids. The CDR3 region has the DNA TGTGCCACCAGCAGGGGGGGTGGCGGGGACACCGGGGAGCTGTTTTTT. It translates to CATSRGGGGDTGELFF. The entire variable domain, with the rest obtained from reference TRBV15 and TRBJ2-2, is as follows: DAMVIQNPRYQVTQFGKPVTLSCSQTLNHNVMYWYQQKSSQAPKLLFHYYDKDFNNEADTPDNFQSRRPNTSFCFLDIRSPGLGDTAMYLCATSRGGGGDTGELFFGEGSRLTVL.

This CDR3 is CASSPRGQGSYGYTF. In DNA form, the CDR3 reads TGTGCCAGCAGTCCCCGGGGACAGGGTTCTTATGGCTACACCTTC. V gene TRBV27 combines with J gene TRBJ1-2, with TRBD1 matching over 9 bases. The CDR3 length is 15 residues. V trimming: 5 bases; J trimming: 5 bases; junction bases outside the gene matches: 9. Germline CDR1 reads MNHEY; CDR2 reads SMNVEV (reference sequence).

The rearrangement uses TRBV5-6 and TRBJ2-3; 9 nucleotides match TRBD1. J lost 6 bases, V lost 4 bases, and 9 bases had no gene match. The CDR3 contains 15 residues. Germline values: CDR1 SGHDT, CDR2 YYEEEE. The CDR3 DNA reads TGTGCCAGCAGCGCGGGACAGGGTCGATTGGATACGCAGTATTTT. Translated: CASSAGQGRLDTQYF.

This clone showed up just a few times. The same CDR3 is also encoded by other DNA sequences in this sample. The chain couples TRBV6-5 to TRBJ2-3; maybe TRBD2 (6 bases). CDR3 length equals 14 residues. The ends were cut back, 2 bases at V and 3 bases at J, with 9 bases in the middle. Germline-derived CDR1 and CDR2 are MNHEY and SVGAGI. CDR3 nucleotides: TGTGCCAGCAGTTACGCGGGAACGACAGATACGCAGTATTTT. This encodes CASSYAGTTDTQYF.

This clone was seen just once. The V call is TRBV4-1, the J call TRBJ2-1, with D possibly being TRBD1 (6 bases). CDR3 length: 16 residues. CDR1 MGHRA and CDR2 YSYEKL come from the germline V gene. V was trimmed by 4 bases and J by 7 bases, leaving 20 bases between them. The CDR3 DNA reads TGCGCCAGCAGCCTCGCTCAGGGGAGATTACAGAATGAGCAGTTCTTC. It yields the protein CASSLAQGRLQNEQFF.